This TCR beta chain came from a study of cytomegalovirus exposure and HLA in healthy donors. Notes on the study in general: Listed as cytomegalovirus-associated were over 150 TCR beta chains. TCR beta sequences reportedly predicted the HLA-A and HLA-B alleles of most subjects accurately.

The CDR3 totals 15 residues. With 10 bases removed from V and 5 bases from J, the gap between germline ends came to 23 bases. Germline V CDR1 and CDR2: ENHRY, SYGVKD. Remarks on this clone: The antigen is undetermined.

PCR involved 60 Vbeta and 13 Jbeta primers. TCRdb's table, derived via immunoSEQ multiplex PCR, lists solely in-frame clones and lacks some. Found here are about 190,000 clones, less than 85% of them singletons; the top ten hold approximately 4.6%. This clonotype was obtained from a man aged 30 to 39 in good health and CMV-seropositive. The rearrangement uses TRBV10-3 and TRBJ2-5, with TRBD2 as a possible D gene (6 bases). Sequenced input: PBMCs. CDR3 in amino acids: CATAPSGGDRETQYF. DNA of the CDR3: TGTGCCACCGCCCCGAGCGGAGGGGACCGGGAGACCCAGTACTTC.